This T cell receptor (beta chain) is from a study of T-cell reconstitution after alpha-beta-depleted transplantation in children. Ten or more counts support this clonotype. For TCRbeta, the library was prepared with unique molecular identifiers. Each CDR3 protein gets one entry after TCRdb re-called the PCR reads with MiXCR. Here the sample spans roughly 300,000 distinct CDR3 sequences, 10% being singletons. This CDR3 region has 13 residues. Trimming stripped 4 bases from V and 8 bases from J, with 11 bases between. Per germline, CDR1 MGHRA and CDR2 YSYEKL. The material sequenced was PBMCs from the stem cell graft donor, taken from the stem cell graft. This TCR was sampled from a human donor who donated a stem cell graft to a child with acute lymphoblastic leukemia. The rearrangement links TRBV4-1 to TRBJ1-4; unclear D gene. The chain's CDR3 is CASSRLVWEKLFF. CDR3 bases: TGCGCCAGCAGCCGACTGGTTTGGGAAAAACTGTTTTTT.